This T cell receptor (beta chain) was identified during a study of cytomegalovirus exposure and HLA in healthy donors (dated by TCRdb to the late 2010s). Background on the whole study: In an earlier analysis of roughly 590 of the donors, roughly 300 Gb of sequence data and 100 million or so unique TCR beta sequences from approximately 180 million T cells were reported. The study used immunosequencing to profile the T cell repertoires of around 600 subjects and linked those repertoires to cytomegalovirus serostatus. Rather than using new phenotypic data, the later analysis identified candidate immune exposures from TCR beta sequences and from how often those sequences occurred across donors. Genome-wide SNP genotypes for about 65% of the 666 donors were used in a later genetic analysis, which treated that subset as a discovery cohort. To decide whether each TCR beta V gene segment behaved as functional or pseudogenic, an earlier analysis of some 540 of the donors relied on high-throughput TCR beta sequencing. The study was designed to test whether signatures of past pathogen exposure could be identified by cataloging public T cell receptors. An early release covering approximately 600 HLA-typed donors comprised approximately 290 gigabases of sequencing data and tens of millions of unique TCR sequences. Class I and class II HLA loci were covered by the typing at four-digit resolution. Alongside the repertoire data, information on donor age, sex, ethnicity and CMV serostatus was compiled. Every discovery cohort repertoire had been produced on one sequencing platform. Typing coverage varied by locus: roughly 629-640 donors for A, B, C, DRB1 and DQB1; approximately 520 for DQA1; approximately 610 for DPA1; fewer than 480 for DPB1. In a later analysis, previously published TCR beta repertoires from about 670 donors were re-analyzed and high-resolution HLA genotyping was added so that TCR occurrence patterns could be studied. Across 398 genotyped donors of the cohort, an average of about 240,000 unique TCR beta nucleotide sequences per donor were sequenced, and about a sixth of those sequences were non-productive. To predict cytomegalovirus infection status, the study brought together high-throughput TCR immunosequencing, statistical association of individual TCRs with disease status, and machine learning. Of the roughly 410 genotyped donors, 65% to 90% were placed in the genetic ancestry cluster associated with self-reported Caucasian donors. Four to six DR-DQ haplotypes were handled as single units for association and clustering, since linkage in the cohort was strong. In addition to the first cohort of 666 subjects, a separate validation cohort of 120 different subjects was used.

Including cysteine and phenylalanine, the CDR3 has 17 amino acids. Only the CDR3 portion is preserved as DNA: 51 bases, with reading frame beginning at the first base. Relative to germline, V is missing 3 bases and J is missing 4 bases, with 10 bases of the junction outside any gene match. CDR1 and CDR2 are read off the germline V gene (reference sequence) as SEHNR and FQNEAQ. To prepare the library, the immunoSEQ multiplex PCR assay was applied. For the multiplex PCR, a mixture combining 60 forward primers for TCR Vbeta segments and 13 reverse primers for TCR Jbeta segments was used. A multiplex PCR assay on genomic DNA amplified the CDR3 region of rearranged TCR beta genes. The Illumina HiSeq System was used to sequence the amplified TCR beta libraries as 87-base-pair reads. In the paper's pipeline: Across the 670 or so repertoires, a later analysis counted about 81 million unique TCR beta chains, around 10 million of which were shared by at least two donors. Raw reads were error-corrected and collapsed into unique sequences with a nearest-neighbor algorithm that merged closely related sequences to remove PCR and sequencing errors. Alignment of CDR3 sequences to IMGT reference sequences was used to assign V, D and J gene segments. Each retained sequence needed at least a six-nucleotide match to both a V gene segment and a J gene segment. A rearrangement was called productive if the CDR3 had no stop codons and remained in frame with V and J, and every other rearrangement was called non-productive. Following IMGT convention, CDR3 was defined as the stretch from the second conserved V-encoded cysteine up to the conserved J-encoded phenylalanine. The earlier analysis of about 610 of the donors excluded sequences that lacked an unambiguous match to a single V gene segment. In an earlier analysis of approximately 560 of the donors, a V segment was called functional when productive rearrangements were above 56.7%, and segregating when the standard deviation between donors exceeded 5%. To diagnose cytomegalovirus status from the catalog of TCR beta chain sequences, a statistical classification framework was built. In a later analysis, V and J genes were assigned by comparing TCR nucleotide sequences against IMGT/GENE-DB human TR gene sequences. Using the TCRdist pipeline, a later analysis assigned CDR3 sequences along with most-parsimonious VDJ recombination scenarios. A later analysis defined each TCR beta chain by its CDR3 amino acid sequence plus V-gene family, and excluded reads lacking a unique V-gene family. To address suspected cross-contamination and a sequencing artifact, a later analysis removed a few hundred highly shared, low-generation-probability nucleotide sequences. In a later analysis, a clonal expansion index for each public chain was calculated from normalized within-repertoire ranks of inferred template counts. Generation probabilities in a later analysis came from a VDJ recombination model fitted to out-of-frame rearrangements, and those results were checked against IGoR. In a later analysis, TCR-TCR, TCR-HLA and TCR-CMV co-occurrence was scored with hypergeometric tests, and a repertoire-size bias correction was applied to TCR pairs. False discovery rates were estimated in a later analysis by permuting HLA or CMV assignments 20 times. In a later analysis, co-occurring TCRs were grouped using DBSCAN, and TCRdist sequence similarity was added for clustering within HLA-allele-positive subsets. For co-occurrence clustering, repertoires with fewer than 30,000 or more than 120,000 public chains were excluded, along with four to six repertoires with anomalous nucleotide sharing. The immuneACCESS repertoire file appears here via TCRdb, limited to in-frame rearrangements. These files lack a portion of the clones; in checked studies, under half of the deficit traces to unresolved V genes, and the cause of the others is not known. That table is the source of V, J and clone size, and D and trimming were worked out from the DNA. This sample is represented by some 150,000 clones; under 90% of them were singletons. Together, the top ten hold almost 2.5% of the sample.

The cohort consisted of 670 or so healthy bone marrow donors. All cohort members were sampled while nominally healthy, although unrecorded immune exposures were likely present. The donor tested CMV seronegative, placing the donor among the 350 or so seronegative members of the cohort. Each donor provided a peripheral blood sample, and peripheral blood mononuclear cells were used for TCR beta sequencing. The Qiagen DNeasy Blood Extraction Kit was used to extract genomic DNA from the blood cell samples. Study-wide conclusions, independent of this receptor: In a later analysis, HLA-associated TCR beta chains showed more clonal expansion and lower generation probabilities than non-associated chains that were equally common. The sequencing pipeline was judged likely to have produced a cluster of highly shared sequence variants as a technical artifact. Assigning TCR associations to individual alleles was difficult when HLA alleles, especially DR and DQ, strongly co-occurred. Only TCR beta chains were sequenced in this cohort, and the absence of alpha or paired-chain data limited detectable features. Most TCR sequences were seen in very few donors, while some public TCRs were found in many individuals. Immune exposure information for the cohort was limited to CMV serostatus. In both the original and validation cohorts, the classifier was reported to diagnose cytomegalovirus status with high specificity and sensitivity. At a false discovery rate of 0.05, a later analysis linked under 20,000 TCR beta sequences to specific HLA alleles. In the study, 164 TCR beta chains were listed as associated with cytomegalovirus. According to a later analysis, most CMV-associated TCR beta chains appeared to be HLA-restricted, and the HLA associations seemed to be driven largely by CMV exposure. Because HLA typing was missing for some donors at each locus, association tests included only the typed subset. In a later analysis, TCR association rates were found to vary across HLA loci, with the most associated TCRs seen for DRB1 alleles and the fewest for HLA-C alleles. About 15 rarely observed V segments, including chromosome 9 orphons, were excluded from the earlier analysis of several hundred of the donors because counts were too low. A few of the identified cytomegalovirus-associated TCR beta chains were confirmed in vitro to be specific for cytomegalovirus antigens. Sequencing depth was assumed to be roughly uniform across donors in the presence/absence analyses, though that assumption may not hold. According to a later analysis, parvovirus B19, influenza, CMV and Epstein-Barr virus appeared linked to several top co-occurrence clusters. In a later genetic analysis, fewer N-insertions in productive TCRs were reported among donors in an Asian-associated ancestry cluster than the approximately 670-donor mean. A later genetic analysis associated a missense DCLRE1C variant with V-gene and J-gene trimming of TCR beta chains, and an independent cohort replicated the association. A further reported finding was that TCR beta sequences accurately predicted the HLA-A and HLA-B alleles for most subjects in the first cohort. Some IMGT-functional V segments, including TRBV6-2 and TRBV6-3, could not be distinguished by the 87-base-pair reads and were therefore excluded. An earlier analysis of around 600 of the donors showed that most TCR beta V segments appeared in productive rearrangements either about 87% or about 30% of the time, which broadly matched IMGT annotations. Linkage disequilibrium might explain the correlated functional status among segregating V segments, but an unknown experimental factor could not be ruled out. The authors suggested that the approach could potentially be extended to other disease states and immunological phenotypes.

To note about this clone: Its antigen target is currently unknown. No much larger clonotype is one base removed from it; base qualities were not supplied.

Material for sequencing was PBMCs. The chain was built from TRBV7-9 and TRBJ2-5; TRBD2 aligns with 11 central bases. The clonotype comes from a boy aged 2 to 9 in good health and CMV-seronegative. The CDR3 in this case is CASSFGTSGSERETQYF. The DNA sequence is TGTGCCAGCAGCTTTGGTACTAGCGGGAGCGAACGAGAGACCCAGTACTTC.